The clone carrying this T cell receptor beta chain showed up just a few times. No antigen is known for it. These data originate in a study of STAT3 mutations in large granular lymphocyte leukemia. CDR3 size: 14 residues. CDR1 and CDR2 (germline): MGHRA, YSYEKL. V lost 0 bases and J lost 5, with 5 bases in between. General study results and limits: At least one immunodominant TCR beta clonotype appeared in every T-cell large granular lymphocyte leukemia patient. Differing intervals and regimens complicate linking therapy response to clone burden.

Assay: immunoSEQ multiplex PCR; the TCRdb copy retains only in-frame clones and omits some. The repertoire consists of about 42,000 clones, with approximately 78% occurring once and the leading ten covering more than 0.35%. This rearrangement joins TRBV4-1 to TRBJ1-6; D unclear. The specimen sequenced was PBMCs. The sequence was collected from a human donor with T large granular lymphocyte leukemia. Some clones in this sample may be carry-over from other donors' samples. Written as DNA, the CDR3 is TGCGCCAGCAGCCAAGACCCGGATAATTCACCCCTCCACTTT. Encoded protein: CASSQDPDNSPLHF.